This T cell receptor beta chain was retrieved from a study of blood T cell repertoires in COVID-19. The table came from immunoSEQ multiplex PCR; TCRdb's copy has only in-frame clones and leaves some out. The sample contains 150,000 to 200,000 clones, approximately 86% of which appear only once. With 4 bases removed from V and 2 bases from J, the gap between germline ends came to 8 bases. This CDR3 is built from 14 residues. The germline V gene encodes CDR1 SNHLY and CDR2 FYNNEI. Material for sequencing was peripheral blood. The receptor was isolated from an elderly woman in a cohort sampled during active or convalescent COVID-19. The chain joins TRBV2 to TRBJ2-2, with D unresolved. The CDR3 loop is CASSGYSNTGELFF. The CDR3 DNA follows: TGTGCCAGCAGTGGGTACAGTAACACCGGGGAGCTGTTTTTT.